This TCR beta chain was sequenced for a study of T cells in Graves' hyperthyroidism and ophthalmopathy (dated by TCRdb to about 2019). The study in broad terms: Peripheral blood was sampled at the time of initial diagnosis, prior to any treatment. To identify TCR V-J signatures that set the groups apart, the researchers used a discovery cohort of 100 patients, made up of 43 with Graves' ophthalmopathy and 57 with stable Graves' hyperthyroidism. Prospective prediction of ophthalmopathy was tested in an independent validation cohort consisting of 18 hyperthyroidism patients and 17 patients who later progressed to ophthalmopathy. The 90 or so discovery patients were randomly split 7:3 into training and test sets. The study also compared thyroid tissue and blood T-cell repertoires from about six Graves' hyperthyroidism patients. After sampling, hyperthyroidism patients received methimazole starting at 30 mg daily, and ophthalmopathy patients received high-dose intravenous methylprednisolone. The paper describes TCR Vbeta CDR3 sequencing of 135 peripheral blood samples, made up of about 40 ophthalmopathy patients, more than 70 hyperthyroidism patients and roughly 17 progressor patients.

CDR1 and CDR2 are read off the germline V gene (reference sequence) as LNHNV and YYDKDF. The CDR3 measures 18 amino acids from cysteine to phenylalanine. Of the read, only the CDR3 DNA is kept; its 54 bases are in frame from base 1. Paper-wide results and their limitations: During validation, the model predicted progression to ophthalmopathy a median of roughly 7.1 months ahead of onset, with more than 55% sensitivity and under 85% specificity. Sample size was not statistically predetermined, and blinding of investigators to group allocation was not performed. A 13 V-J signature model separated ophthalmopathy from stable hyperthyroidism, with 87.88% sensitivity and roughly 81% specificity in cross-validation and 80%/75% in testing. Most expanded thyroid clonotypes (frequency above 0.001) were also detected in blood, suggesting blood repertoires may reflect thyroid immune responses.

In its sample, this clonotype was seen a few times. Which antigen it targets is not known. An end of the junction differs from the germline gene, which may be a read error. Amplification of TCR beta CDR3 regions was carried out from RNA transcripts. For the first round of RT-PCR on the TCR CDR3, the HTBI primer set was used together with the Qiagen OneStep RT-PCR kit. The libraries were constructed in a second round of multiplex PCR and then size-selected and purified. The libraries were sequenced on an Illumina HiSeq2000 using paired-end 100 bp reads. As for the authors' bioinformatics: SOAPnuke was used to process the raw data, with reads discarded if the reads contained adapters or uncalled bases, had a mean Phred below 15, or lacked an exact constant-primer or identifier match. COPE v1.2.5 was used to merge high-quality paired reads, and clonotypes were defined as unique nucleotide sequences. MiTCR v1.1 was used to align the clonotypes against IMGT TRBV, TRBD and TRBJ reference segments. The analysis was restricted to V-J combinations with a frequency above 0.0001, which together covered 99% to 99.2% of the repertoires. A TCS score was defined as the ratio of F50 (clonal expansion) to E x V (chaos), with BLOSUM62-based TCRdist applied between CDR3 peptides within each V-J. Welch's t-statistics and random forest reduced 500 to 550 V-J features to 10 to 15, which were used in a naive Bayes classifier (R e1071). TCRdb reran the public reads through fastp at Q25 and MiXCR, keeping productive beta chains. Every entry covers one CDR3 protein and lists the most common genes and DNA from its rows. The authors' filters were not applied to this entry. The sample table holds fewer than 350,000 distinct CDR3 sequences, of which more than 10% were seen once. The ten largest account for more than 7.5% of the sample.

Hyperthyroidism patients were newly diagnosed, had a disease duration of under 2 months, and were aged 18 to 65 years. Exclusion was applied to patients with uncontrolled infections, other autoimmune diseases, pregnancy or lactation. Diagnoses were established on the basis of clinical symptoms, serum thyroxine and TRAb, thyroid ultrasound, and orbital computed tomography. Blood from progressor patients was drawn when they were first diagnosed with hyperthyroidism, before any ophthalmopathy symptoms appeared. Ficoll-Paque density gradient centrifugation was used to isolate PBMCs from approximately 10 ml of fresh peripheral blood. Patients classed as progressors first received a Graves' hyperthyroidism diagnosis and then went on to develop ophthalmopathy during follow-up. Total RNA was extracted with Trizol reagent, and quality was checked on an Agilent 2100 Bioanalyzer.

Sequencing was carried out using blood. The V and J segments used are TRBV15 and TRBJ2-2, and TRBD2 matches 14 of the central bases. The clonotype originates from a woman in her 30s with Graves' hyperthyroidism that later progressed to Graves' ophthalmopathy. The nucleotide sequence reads TGTACCACCAGCAGAGAGGGACTAGCGGGAGCTAACACCGGGGAACTGTTTTTT. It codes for CTTSREGLAGANTGELFF.